A selection of T cell receptor beta chains follows, all from one sample in a study of CD8+CD57+ T cells in acquired aplastic anemia. TCRdb used MiXCR to reprocess the reads, holding one entry per CDR3 protein. The top ten clones hold under 55% of a sample with about 180,000 distinct CDR3 sequences, around 60% of them seen once. The sequencing input was sorted CD4+, CD8+, or CD8+CD57+ T cells (not recorded which) from PBMCs. These receptors all come from a human donor with aplastic anemia. CDR3s include the opening cysteine and the closing phenylalanine or tryptophan.

v_call cdr3_aa
TRBV20-1 CSAPPRDTEAFF
TRBV24-1 CATSDPGSGGPNEQFF
TRBV7-2 CASSGQGGTEAFF
TRBV29-1 CSAVGDSGANVLTF
TRBV24-1 CATSVLQGQVCSKDRGAYEQYF
TRBV7-3 CASSPGTGMGTEAFF
TRBV20-1 CSAWDVAYGYTF
TRBV7-2 CASSLVGSNTEAFF
TRBV25-1 CASSSGTSGRIDEQYF
TRBV20-1 CSAIVGTGRTETQYF
TRBV19 CASSDLEGQETQYF
TRBV7-2 CATAGRRQETQYF
TRBV7-2 CASSLDGTGGFGYGYTF
TRBV20-1 CSARKTGPSNQPQHF
TRBV20-1 CSVRPRGGYNEQFF
TRBV19 CASSIGGSADTQYF
TRBV24-1 CATSVLQGQSVEYF
TRBV5-1 CASSIQGDNTEAFF
TRBV7-9 CASSLVTGGQETQYF
TRBV15 CATSRGPSQPQHF
TRBV7-6 CASSLGGGNTGELFF
TRBV4-1 CASSTPGGRVYNEQFF
TRBV24-1 CATSDTRTSGREQFF
TRBV7-6 CASSLTIKPGQVNTEAFF
TRBV2 CASSELGFSSYNEQFF
TRBV7-9 CASSSATGGLGETQYF
TRBV9 CASSAAVGVHYEQYF
TRBV19 CASTNGGTTEAFF
TRBV7-9 CASSLGTGTGQPQHF
TRBV29-1 CSVKGGALATNEKLFF
TRBV12-3/TRBV12-4 CASSPPGTGYTF
TRBV6-6 CASSPGTSGPRQYF
TRBV10-3 CAISEPDMGKGSYNSPLHF
TRBV5-8 CASSFVSSSASGNTIYF
TRBV19 CAVRQDQGSPLHF
TRBV11-2 CASSLAPRTYNSPLHF
TRBV24-1 CATSDLLQTGGYGYTF
TRBV2 CASSEDVGYNEQFF
TRBV6-5 CASRVGPSGGTYEQYF
TRBV27 CASSPGTGVTEAFF
TRBV18 CASSPERPGYSGYTF
TRBV7-6 CASSQGQRAYEQYF
TRBV20-1 CSARANSDYEQYF
TRBV7-9 CASSLAGQSNYGYTF
TRBV15 CATSRVLPGANYGYTF
TRBV20-1 CSARGIAGTFEQYF
TRBV15 CATSSSKGTEAFF